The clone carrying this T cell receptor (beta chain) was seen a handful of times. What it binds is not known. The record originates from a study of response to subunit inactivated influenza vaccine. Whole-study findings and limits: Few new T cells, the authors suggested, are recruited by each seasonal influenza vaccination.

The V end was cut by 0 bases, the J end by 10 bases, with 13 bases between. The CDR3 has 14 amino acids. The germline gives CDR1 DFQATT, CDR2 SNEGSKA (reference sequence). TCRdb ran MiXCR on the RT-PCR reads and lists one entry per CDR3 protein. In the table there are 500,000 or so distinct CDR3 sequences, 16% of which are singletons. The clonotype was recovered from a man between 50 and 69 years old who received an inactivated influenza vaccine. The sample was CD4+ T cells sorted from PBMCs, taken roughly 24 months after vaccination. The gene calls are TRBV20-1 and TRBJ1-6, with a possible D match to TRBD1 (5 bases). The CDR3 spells CSARESWGLSPLHF. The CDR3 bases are TGCAGTGCTAGAGAATCATGGGGGTTATCACCCCTCCACTTT.